Listed here are 17 T cell receptor beta chains from one sample, sequenced in a study of T-cell reconstitution after alpha-beta-depleted transplantation in children. Unique molecular identifiers were incorporated into the prepared TCRbeta library. Each CDR3 protein gets one entry after TCRdb re-called the PCR reads with MiXCR. This repertoire shows around 480,000 distinct CDR3 sequences, 32% found once; its top ten account for less than 2.5%. The sequencing used PBMCs from the stem cell graft donor, collected from the stem cell graft. The receptors derive from a human donor who donated a stem cell graft to a child with aplastic anemia.

The gene calls are TRBV19 and TRBJ2-5; possibly TRBD1 for D (6 bases). V lost 3 bases, J lost 5 bases, and 13 bases lay in between. The CDR3 runs 14 residues. CDR1 is LNHDA and CDR2 is SQIVND in the germline V gene (reference sequence). The CDR3 bases are TGTGCCAGTAGTATCGCCGACAGGCGGGAGACCCAGTACTTC. This gives the protein CASSIADRRETQYF. The variable domain in full, completed from reference TRBV19 and TRBJ2-5, reads DGGITQSPKYLFRKEGQNVTLSCEQNLNHDAMYWYRQDPGQGLRLIYYSQIVNDFQKGDIAEGYSVSREKKESFPLTVTSAQKNPTAFYLCASSIADRRETQYFGPGTRLLVL.

The sample holds a few counts of this clonotype. The rearrangement uses TRBV5-1 and TRBJ2-1; 8 bases fit TRBD2. Trimming cost V 0 bases and J 10 bases; bases outside gene matches: 12. The germline CDR1 and CDR2 sequences are SGHRS and YFSETQ. The CDR3 length is 16 residues. CDR3 protein: CASSLALAGSSEEQFF. The CDR3 nucleotides are TGCGCCAGCAGCTTGGCATTAGCGGGATCAAGTGAGGAGCAGTTCTTC. Filled out from reference TRBV5-1 and TRBJ2-1, the complete variable domain reads KAGVTQTPRYLIKTRGQQVTLSCSPISGHRSVSWYQQTPGQGLQFLFEYFSETQRNKGNFPGRFSGRQFSNSRSEMNVSTLELGDSALYLCASSLALAGSSEEQFFGPGTRLTVL.

V is TRBV18 and J is TRBJ1-2; 7 positions agree with TRBD1. With V trimmed by 3 bases and J by 8 bases, 6 bases remained unmatched. The germline V gene encodes CDR1 KGHSH and CDR2 LQKENI. The CDR3 covers 13 residues. The CDR3 region has the DNA TGTGCCAGCTCACCTGGGGACAGTCCGGGCTACACCTTC. Protein sequence: CASSPGDSPGYTF.

The chain combines TRBV30 with TRBJ2-1, with D possibly matching TRBD2 (5 bases). This CDR3 comprises 16 residues. Between the trimmed V and J ends, which lost 1 base and 0 bases, there was a span of 13 bases. Germline V gene lookup returns CDR1 GTSNPN and CDR2 SVGIG (reference sequence). The CDR3: CAWSARIALSYNEQFF. CDR3 nucleotide sequence: TGTGCCTGGAGTGCCCGGATAGCGCTCTCCTACAATGAGCAGTTCTTC. The variable domain in full, with the rest retrieved from reference TRBV30 and TRBJ2-1, is SQTIHQWPATLVQPVGSPLSLECTVEGTSNPNLYWYRQAAGRGLQLLFYSVGIGQISSEVPQNLSASRPQDRQFILSSKKLLLSDSGFYLCAWSARIALSYNEQFFGPGTRLTVL.

This chain joins TRBV6-5 and TRBJ1-1; a possible D gene is TRBD1 (5 bases). Trimming took off 2 bases at V and 2 bases at J, with 6 bases between the two ends. The germline CDR1 and CDR2 sequences are MNHEY and SVGAGI. This CDR3 region has 13 residues. This CDR3 is CASSYGDNTEAFF. CDR3 sequence (DNA): TGTGCCAGCAGTTACGGGGACAACACTGAAGCTTTCTTT.

The chain couples TRBV9 to TRBJ2-5, with D maybe TRBD2 (6 bases). This CDR3 contains 16 residues. Per the germline V gene, CDR1 is SGDLS and CDR2 is YYNGEE. V lost 5 bases, J lost 5 bases, and 22 bases lay in between. CDR3 amino acids: CASSETGGDTGETQYF. DNA of the CDR3: TGTGCCAGCAGTGAAACAGGAGGGGATACCGGTGAGACCCAGTACTTC.

This clonotype turned up a few times. The chain joins TRBV14 to TRBJ2-1; 9 positions agree with TRBD2. CDR3 length: 18 residues. Trimming at V came to 1 base and at J to 10 bases, leaving 17 bases not matched to a gene. The germline V gene encodes CDR1 SGHDN and CDR2 FVKESK. The CDR3 DNA follows: TGTGCCAGCAGCCAAGCTAGGGCTAGCGGGATTTTGTCTCACGAGCAGTTCTTC. Its protein product is CASSQARASGILSHEQFF.

The sample holds a few counts of this clonotype. The gene calls are TRBV5-4 and TRBJ1-2; 9 positions agree with TRBD1. The CDR3 contains 15 residues. The J segment lost 2 bases and the V segment lost 4 bases, leaving 6 bases of the junction unmatched. Germline V CDR1 and CDR2: SGHNT, YYREEE (reference sequence). The CDR3 spells CASSHETGGNYGYTF. The CDR3 region has the DNA TGTGCCAGCAGCCACGAGACAGGGGGGAACTATGGCTACACCTTC. The full variable domain, its missing parts supplied by reference TRBV5-4 and TRBJ1-2, is ETGVTQSPTHLIKTRGQQVTLRCSSQSGHNTVSWYQQALGQGPQFIFQYYREEENGRGNFPPRFSGLQFPNYSSELNVNALELDDSALYLCASSHETGGNYGYTFGSGTRLTVV.

This chain joins TRBV29-1 and TRBJ1-1; D unresolved. Per the germline V gene, CDR1 is SQVTM and CDR2 is ANQGSEA. The CDR3 length is 12 residues. The V end was cut by 4 bases, the J end by 6 bases, with 12 bases between. CDR3 in amino acids: CSVVFLSAEAFF. The DNA of the CDR3 is TGCAGCGTTGTTTTTCTTAGCGCTGAAGCTTTCTTT.

The sample holds a few counts of this clonotype. The gene calls are TRBV20-1 and TRBJ1-1, with unresolved D. The CDR3 contains 13 residues. The V end lost 0 bases, the J end lost 2 bases, and 7 bases lay between the germline ends. CDR1 is DFQATT, CDR2 SNEGSKA, per germline (reference sequence). The CDR3 DNA is TGCAGTGCTAGAGAACGCGAAAACACTGAAGCTTTCTTT. The encoded protein is CSARERENTEAFF.

The rearrangement joins TRBV10-1 to TRBJ2-1, with D unresolved. Deletions cut 4 bases from V and 10 bases from J, with 14 bases between. CDR3 length equals 13 residues. CDR1 and CDR2 from the germline V gene are WNHNN and SYGVQD (reference sequence). Here the CDR3 DNA reads TGCGCCAGCAGTGTCCAGATTATAAGCGAGCAGTTCTTC. It encodes CASSVQIISEQFF.

The chain joins TRBV27 to TRBJ1-1; D remains ambiguous. The length of the CDR3 is 15 residues. Trimming shortened V by 0 bases and J by 2 bases, and 10 bases separated the two germline ends. Germline CDR1 and CDR2: MNHEY and SMNVEV (reference sequence). CDR3 residues: CASSLSSDLNTEAFF. For the CDR3, the DNA is TGTGCCAGCAGTTTATCCTCGGACCTTAACACTGAAGCTTTCTTT.

The chain links TRBV6-5 to TRBJ1-1; the D gene is possibly TRBD1 (5 bases). The CDR3 totals 15 residues. The V and J ends lost 0 bases and 4 bases respectively, with 12 bases between them. Germline V gene data show CDR1 as MNHEY and CDR2 as SVGAGI. The CDR3 protein is CASSYSPGRSTEAFF. DNA of the CDR3: TGTGCCAGCAGTTACTCTCCAGGGAGGAGCACTGAAGCTTTCTTT.

The CDR3 nucleotides read TGTGCCAGCTCACCGTCGGACAGGGCCTACGAGCAGTACGTC. Residues: CASSPSDRAYEQYV. The chain combines TRBV18 with TRBJ2-7; 8 bases are a match to TRBD1. This CDR3 comprises 14 residues. Germline values: CDR1 KGHSH, CDR2 LQKENI. Germline trimming cut 3 bases from V and 2 bases from J; bases unmatched to any gene: 3.

The rearrangement uses TRBV25-1 and TRBJ2-5; TRBD1 matches 7 bases. J lost 1 base, V lost 6 bases, and 8 bases had no gene match. The germline gives CDR1 MGHDK, CDR2 SYGVNS. CDR3 length: 15 residues. In nucleotides, the CDR3 is TGTGCCAGCAGCAGACAGGGTGGCTCCCAAGAGACCCAGTACTTC. Its protein product is CASSRQGGSQETQYF.

This clonotype was counted only a few times. The chain has TRBV15 and TRBJ1-4; weak D call: TRBD1 (5 bases). This CDR3 comprises 15 residues. Germline V lookup: CDR1 LNHNV, CDR2 YYDKDF (reference sequence). Trimming stripped 1 base from V and 8 bases from J, with 14 bases between. The DNA of the CDR3 is TGTGCCACCAGCAGAGGCCGGGACGGCGCCGAAAAACTGTTTTTT. Residues: CATSRGRDGAEKLFF.

This clonotype was found once. The chain joins TRBV28 to TRBJ2-1; TRBD2 might be the D (6 bases). The CDR3 covers 13 residues. V lost 6 bases and J lost 4, with 10 bases in between. The V gene's germline CDR1 is MDHEN and CDR2 SYDVKM. The CDR3: CASRGLTYNEQFF. CDR3 nucleotide sequence: TGTGCCAGCAGGGGACTTACGTACAATGAGCAGTTCTTC.